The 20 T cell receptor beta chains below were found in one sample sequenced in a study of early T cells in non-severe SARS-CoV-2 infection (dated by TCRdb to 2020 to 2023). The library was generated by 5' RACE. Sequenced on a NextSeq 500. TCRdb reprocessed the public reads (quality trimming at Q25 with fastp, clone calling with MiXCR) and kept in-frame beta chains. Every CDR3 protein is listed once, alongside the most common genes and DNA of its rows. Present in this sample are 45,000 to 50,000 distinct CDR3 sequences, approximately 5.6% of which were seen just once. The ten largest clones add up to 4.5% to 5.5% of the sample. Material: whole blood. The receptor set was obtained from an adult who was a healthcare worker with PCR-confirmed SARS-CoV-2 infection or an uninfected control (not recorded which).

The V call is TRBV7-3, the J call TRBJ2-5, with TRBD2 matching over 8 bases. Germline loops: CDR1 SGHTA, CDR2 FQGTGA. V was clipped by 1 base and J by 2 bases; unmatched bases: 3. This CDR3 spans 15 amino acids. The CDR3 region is CASSLSGGIQETQYF. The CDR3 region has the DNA TGTGCCAGCAGCTTAAGCGGGGGGATACAAGAGACCCAGTACTTC. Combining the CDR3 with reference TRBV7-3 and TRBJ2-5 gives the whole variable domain GAGVSQTPSNKVTEKGKYVELRCDPISGHTALYWYRQSLGQGPEFLIYFQGTGAADDSGLPNDRFFAVRPEGSVSTLKIQRTERGDSAVYLCASSLSGGIQETQYFGPGTRLLVL.

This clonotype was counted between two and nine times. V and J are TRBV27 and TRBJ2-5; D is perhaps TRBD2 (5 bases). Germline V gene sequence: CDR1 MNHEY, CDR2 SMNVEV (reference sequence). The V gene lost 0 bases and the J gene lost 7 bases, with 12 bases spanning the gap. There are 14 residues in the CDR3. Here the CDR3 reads CASSLSMRAGTQYF. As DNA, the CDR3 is TGTGCCAGCAGTTTATCGATGAGGGCTGGGACCCAGTACTTC.

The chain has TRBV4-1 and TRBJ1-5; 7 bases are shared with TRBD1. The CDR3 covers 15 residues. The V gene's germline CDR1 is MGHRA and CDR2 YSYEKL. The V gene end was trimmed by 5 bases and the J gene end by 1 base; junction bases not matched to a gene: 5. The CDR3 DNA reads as TGCGCCAGCAGCTTGACGACAGGGAGCAATCAGCCCCAGCATTTT. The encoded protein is CASSLTTGSNQPQHF.

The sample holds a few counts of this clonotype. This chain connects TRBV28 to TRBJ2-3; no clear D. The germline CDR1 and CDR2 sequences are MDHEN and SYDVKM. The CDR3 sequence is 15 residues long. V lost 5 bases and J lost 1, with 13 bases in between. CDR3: CASSTLSGGTDTQYF. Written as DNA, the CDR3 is TGTGCCAGCAGTACTCTTAGTGGGGGCACAGATACGCAGTATTTT. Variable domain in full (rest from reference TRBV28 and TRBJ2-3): DVKVTQSSRYLVKRTGEKVFLECVQDMDHENMFWYRQDPGLGLRLIYFSYDVKMKEKGDIPEGYSVSREKKERFSLILESASTNQTSMYLCASSTLSGGTDTQYFGPGTRLTVL.

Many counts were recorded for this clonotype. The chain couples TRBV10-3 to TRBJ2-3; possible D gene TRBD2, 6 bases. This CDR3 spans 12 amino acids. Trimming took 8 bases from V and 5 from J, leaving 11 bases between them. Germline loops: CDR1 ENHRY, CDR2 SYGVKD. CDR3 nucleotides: TGTGCCATCGGAGGGTATCAAGATACGCAGTATTTT. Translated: CAIGGYQDTQYF.

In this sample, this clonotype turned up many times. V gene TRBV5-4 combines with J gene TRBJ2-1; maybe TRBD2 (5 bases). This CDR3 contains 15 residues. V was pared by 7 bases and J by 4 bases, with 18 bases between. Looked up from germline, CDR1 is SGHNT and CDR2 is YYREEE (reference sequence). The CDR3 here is CASWPPVLDYNEQFF. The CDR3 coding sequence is TGTGCCAGCTGGCCCCCCGTACTAGATTACAATGAGCAGTTCTTC.

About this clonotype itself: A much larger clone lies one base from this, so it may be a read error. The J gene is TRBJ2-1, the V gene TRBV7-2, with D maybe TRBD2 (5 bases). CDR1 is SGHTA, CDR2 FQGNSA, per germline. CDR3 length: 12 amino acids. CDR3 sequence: CASSSPSREQLF. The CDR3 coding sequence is TGTGCCAGCAGCTCCCCATCTAGGGAGCAGCTCTTC.

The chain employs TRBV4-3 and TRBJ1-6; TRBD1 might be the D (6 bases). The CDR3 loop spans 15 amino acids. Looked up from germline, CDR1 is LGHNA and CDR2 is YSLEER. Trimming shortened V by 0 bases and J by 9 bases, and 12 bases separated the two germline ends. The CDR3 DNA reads TGCGCCAGCAGCCAAGATAACGGGGGCAGTTCACCCCTCCACTTT. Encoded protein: CASSQDNGGSSPLHF.

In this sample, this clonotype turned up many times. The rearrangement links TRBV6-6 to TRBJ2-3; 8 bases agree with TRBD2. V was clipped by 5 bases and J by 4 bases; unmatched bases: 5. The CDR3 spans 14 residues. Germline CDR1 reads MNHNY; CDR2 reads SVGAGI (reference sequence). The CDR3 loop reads CASSPRGVPDTQYF. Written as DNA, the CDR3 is TGTGCCAGCAGTCCGCGGGGGGTTCCAGATACGCAGTATTTT.

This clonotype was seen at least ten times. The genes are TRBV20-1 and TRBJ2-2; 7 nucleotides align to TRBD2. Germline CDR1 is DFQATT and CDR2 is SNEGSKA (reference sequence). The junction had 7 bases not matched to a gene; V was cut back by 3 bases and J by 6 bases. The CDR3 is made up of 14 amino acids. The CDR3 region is CSASTRRESGELFF. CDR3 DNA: TGCAGTGCTAGTACTAGGCGGGAGTCCGGGGAGCTGTTTTTT.

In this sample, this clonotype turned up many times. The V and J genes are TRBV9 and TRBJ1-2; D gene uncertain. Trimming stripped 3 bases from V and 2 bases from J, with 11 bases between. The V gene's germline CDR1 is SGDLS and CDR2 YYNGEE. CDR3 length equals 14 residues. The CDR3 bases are TGTGCCAGCAGCGAGGCATCTCCAAACTATGGCTACACCTTC. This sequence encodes CASSEASPNYGYTF.

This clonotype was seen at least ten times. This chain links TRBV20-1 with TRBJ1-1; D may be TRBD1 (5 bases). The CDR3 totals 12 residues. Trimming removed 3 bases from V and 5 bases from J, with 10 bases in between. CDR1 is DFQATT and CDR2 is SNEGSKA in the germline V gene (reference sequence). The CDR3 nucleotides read TGCAGTGCTAGTTTACGGGGGACTGAAGCTTTCTTT. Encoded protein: CSASLRGTEAFF.

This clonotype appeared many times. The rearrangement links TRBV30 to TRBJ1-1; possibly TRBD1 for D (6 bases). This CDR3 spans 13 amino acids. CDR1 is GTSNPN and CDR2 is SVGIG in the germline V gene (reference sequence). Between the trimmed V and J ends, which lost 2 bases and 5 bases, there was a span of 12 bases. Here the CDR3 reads CAWSPGGGTEAFF. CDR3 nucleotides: TGTGCCTGGAGTCCCGGAGGGGGAACTGAAGCTTTCTTT.

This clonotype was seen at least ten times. This chain's CDR3 is CASSYPTGNTEAFF. CDR3 coding DNA: TGTGCCAGCAGTTACCCCACGGGGAACACTGAAGCTTTCTTT. The rearrangement joins TRBV6-2 or TRBV6-3 to TRBJ1-1; the D is unclear. The V end was cut by 2 bases, the J end by 1 base, with 8 bases between. The germline gives CDR1 MNHEY, CDR2 SVGEGT. The CDR3 length is 14 residues.

CDR3 residues: CATSGVAGELFF. The CDR3 DNA follows: TGTGCCACCAGTGGGGTCGCCGGGGAGCTGTTTTTT. The rearrangement uses TRBV24-1 and TRBJ2-2, with unresolved D. Germline assignment: CDR1 KGHDR and CDR2 SFDVKD. The CDR3 spans 12 residues. V lost 5 bases and J 6 bases, leaving 6 bases between the germline ends.

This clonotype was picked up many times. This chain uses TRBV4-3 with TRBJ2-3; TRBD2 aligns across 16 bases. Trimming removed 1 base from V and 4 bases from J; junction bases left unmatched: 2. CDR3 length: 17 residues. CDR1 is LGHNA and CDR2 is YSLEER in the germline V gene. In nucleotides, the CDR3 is TGCGCCAGCAGCCAAGCGGGACTAGCGGGGGGGGCAGATACGCAGTATTTT. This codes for CASSQAGLAGGADTQYF.

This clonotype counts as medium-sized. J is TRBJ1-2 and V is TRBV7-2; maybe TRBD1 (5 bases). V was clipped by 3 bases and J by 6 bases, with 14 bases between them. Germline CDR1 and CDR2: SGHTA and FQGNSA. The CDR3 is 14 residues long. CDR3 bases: TGTGCCAGCAGCTTGGGGGTTGGCGCGGATGGCTACACCTTC. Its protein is CASSLGVGADGYTF.

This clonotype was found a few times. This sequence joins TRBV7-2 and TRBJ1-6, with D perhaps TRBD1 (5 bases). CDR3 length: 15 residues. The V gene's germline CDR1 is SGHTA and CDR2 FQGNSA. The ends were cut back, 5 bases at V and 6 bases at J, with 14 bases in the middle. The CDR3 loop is CASSPGGGSNSPLHF. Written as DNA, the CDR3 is TGTGCCAGCAGCCCGGGGGGAGGGAGTAATTCACCCCTCCACTTT.

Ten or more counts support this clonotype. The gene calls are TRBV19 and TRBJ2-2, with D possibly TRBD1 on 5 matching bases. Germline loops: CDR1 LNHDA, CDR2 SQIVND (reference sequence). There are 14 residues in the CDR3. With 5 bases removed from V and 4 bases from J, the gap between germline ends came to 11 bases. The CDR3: CASSWRRGTGELFF. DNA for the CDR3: TGTGCCAGTAGTTGGCGAAGGGGCACCGGGGAGCTGTTTTTT. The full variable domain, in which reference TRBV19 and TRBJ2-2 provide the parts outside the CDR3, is DGGITQSPKYLFRKEGQNVTLSCEQNLNHDAMYWYRQDPGQGLRLIYYSQIVNDFQKGDIAEGYSVSREKKESFPLTVTSAQKNPTAFYLCASSWRRGTGELFFGEGSRLTVL.

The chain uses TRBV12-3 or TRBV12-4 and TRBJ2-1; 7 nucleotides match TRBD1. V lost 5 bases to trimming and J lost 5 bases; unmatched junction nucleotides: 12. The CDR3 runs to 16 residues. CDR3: CASSSGTAFFHNEQFF. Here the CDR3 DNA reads TGTGCCAGCAGTAGTGGGACAGCGTTCTTCCACAATGAGCAGTTCTTC.